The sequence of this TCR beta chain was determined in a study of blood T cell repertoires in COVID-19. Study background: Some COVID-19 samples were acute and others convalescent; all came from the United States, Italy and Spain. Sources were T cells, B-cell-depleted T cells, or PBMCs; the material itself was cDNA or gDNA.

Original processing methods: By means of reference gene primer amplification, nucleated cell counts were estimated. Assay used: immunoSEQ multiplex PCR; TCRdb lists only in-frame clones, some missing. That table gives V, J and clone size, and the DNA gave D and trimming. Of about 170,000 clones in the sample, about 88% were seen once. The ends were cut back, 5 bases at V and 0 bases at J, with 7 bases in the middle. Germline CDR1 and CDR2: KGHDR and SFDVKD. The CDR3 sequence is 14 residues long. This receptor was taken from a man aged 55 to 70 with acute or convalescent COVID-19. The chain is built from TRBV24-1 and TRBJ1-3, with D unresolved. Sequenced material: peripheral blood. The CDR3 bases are TGTGCCACCAGTGCAGAACCCTCTGGAAACACCATATATTTT. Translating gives CATSAEPSGNTIYF.